This T cell receptor beta chain emerged from a study of shared clonotypes between healthy human individuals. CD45RO-negative CD8 cells positively selected for CCR7 made up the naive population, which excluded terminally differentiated effector memory CD45RA+ cells. Method: immunoSEQ multiplex PCR; TCRdb's copy keeps in-frame clones and lacks some. The data hold some 2 million clones, with about 95% observed a single time. With 1 base clipped from V and 3 bases from J, the junction kept 15 bases outside the gene matches. Germline CDR1 is SGHTA and CDR2 is FQGNSA. CDR3 size: 18 residues. This clonotype was obtained from a young man in good health. The V and J genes are TRBV7-2 and TRBJ2-7, with 7 bases matching TRBD1. The sequenced material came from naive CD8+ T cells sorted from blood. CDR3 DNA sequence: TGTGCCAGCAGCTTAGGGCCCGACAGGGATGAAATCGACTACGAGCAGTACTTC. Translated, it gives CASSLGPDRDEIDYEQYF.